Below, 16 T cell receptor beta chains from the same sample are listed, as sequenced in a study of T cells in localized non-small cell lung cancer. Sequencing used immunoSEQ multiplex PCR; TCRdb keeps in-frame clones, though not all of them. The sample yields over 40,000 clones, around 83% seen once. This specimen consisted of peripheral blood, obtained before any cancer treatment. All receptors come from a woman aged 18 to 55 with stage III lung adenocarcinoma.

V is TRBV4-1 and J is TRBJ1-2; possibly TRBD1 for D (5 bases). Looked up from germline, CDR1 is MGHRA and CDR2 is YSYEKL. V lost 4 bases, J lost 1 base, and 13 bases lay in between. The CDR3 runs to 15 residues. CDR3 nucleotide sequence: TGCGCCAGCAGCCCTTGGGGGGGAGATAACTATGGCTACACCTTC. This translates into CASSPWGGDNYGYTF.

This chain joins TRBV7-9 and TRBJ1-1; D may be TRBD1 (6 bases). In germline, CDR1 is SEHNR, CDR2 FQNEAQ (reference sequence). With 5 bases removed from V and 5 bases from J, the gap between germline ends came to 21 bases. This CDR3 is 16 amino acids long. The CDR3 spells CASSLPQGQLGTEAFF. In DNA form, the CDR3 reads TGTGCCAGCAGCCTACCACAGGGCCAGCTAGGGACTGAAGCTTTCTTT.

This clone was seen once. The chain employs TRBV10-3 and TRBJ2-2, with D unresolved. CDR1 is ENHRY, CDR2 SYGVKD, per germline. Trimming removed 3 bases at V and 2 bases at J, with 1 base between. This CDR3 region has 12 residues. The CDR3 DNA reads TGTGCCATCAGTGACAACACCGGGGAGCTGTTTTTT. The encoded protein is CAISDNTGELFF.

The V and J genes are TRBV4-1 and TRBJ1-2; no clear D gene. V was shortened by 1 base and J by 7 bases, with 7 bases between the two germline ends. The CDR3 runs 12 residues. Germline V lookup: CDR1 MGHRA, CDR2 YSYEKL. The CDR3 nucleotides read TGCGCCAGCAGCCAAGGGGCCACTGGCTACACCTTC. This translates into CASSQGATGYTF.

The rearrangement links TRBV9 to TRBJ1-3, with D tentatively TRBD1 (5 bases). Germline V gives CDR1 SGDLS, CDR2 YYNGEE. The CDR3 contains 15 residues. V lost 0 bases and J 4 bases, leaving 11 bases between the germline ends. The CDR3 DNA reads TGTGCCAGCAGCGTAGACGGGGCAGCGGGAAACACCATATATTTT. As protein: CASSVDGAAGNTIYF.

The chain carries TRBV18 and TRBJ2-5, with TRBD2 matching 9 bases. Germline assignment: CDR1 KGHSH and CDR2 LQKENI. Germline trimming cut 6 bases from V and 5 bases from J; bases unmatched to any gene: 7. The CDR3 length is 14 residues. Here the CDR3 reads CASSRGGATETQYF. In DNA form, the CDR3 reads TGTGCCAGCTCCCGCGGGGGGGCTACGGAGACCCAGTACTTC.

V usage is TRBV4-1 and J usage is TRBJ2-7; 10 nucleotides agree with TRBD2. CDR1 and CDR2 (germline): MGHRA, YSYEKL. This CDR3 region has 15 residues. V lost 2 bases to trimming and J lost 0 bases; unmatched junction nucleotides: 1. The CDR3 sequence: CASSQTSGDSYEQYF. The CDR3 DNA reads TGCGCCAGCAGCCAAACTAGCGGGGACTCCTACGAGCAGTACTTC.

The rearrangement uses TRBV6-5 and TRBJ1-1, with D hard to call. V lost 6 bases and J 4 bases, leaving 12 bases between the germline ends. This CDR3 has 13 amino acids. The V gene's germline CDR1 is MNHEY and CDR2 SVGAGI. CDR3 residues: CASRVPGSTEAFF. CDR3 nucleotide sequence: TGTGCCAGCAGGGTCCCAGGCAGCACTGAAGCTTTCTTT.

As regards this clone: Other DNA sequences from this sample encode an identical CDR3 as well. This sequence joins TRBV6-5 and TRBJ2-3; unclear D gene. The CDR3 totals 12 residues. Trimming took 6 bases from V and 1 from J, leaving 5 bases between them. Germline CDR1 MNHEY, CDR2 SVGAGI. The CDR3 here is CASSRGTDTQYF. CDR3 nucleotide sequence: TGTGCCAGCAGCAGAGGCACAGATACGCAGTATTTT.

This chain links TRBV9 with TRBJ2-2; D not resolved. The germline gives CDR1 SGDLS, CDR2 YYNGEE. The CDR3 is 13 residues long. V dropped 3 bases and J dropped 1 base, with 4 bases sitting between them. The CDR3 nucleotides read TGTGCCAGCAGCGCCCAGAACACCGGGGAGCTGTTTTTT. The encoded protein is CASSAQNTGELFF.

This chain uses TRBV6-5 with TRBJ2-1; TRBD2 matches 8 bases. Germline lookup yields CDR1 MNHEY and CDR2 SVGAGI. V lost 7 bases, J lost 3 bases, and 5 bases stayed unmatched. The CDR3 has 14 amino acids. The CDR3 here is CASTLRGGYNEQFF. The CDR3 nucleotides are TGTGCCAGCACCCTCCGGGGGGGCTACAATGAGCAGTTCTTC.

The genes are TRBV2 and TRBJ1-1, with 7 bases fitting TRBD1. This CDR3 is built from 14 residues. Germline CDR1 and CDR2: SNHLY and FYNNEI. V was pared by 6 bases and J by 0 bases, with 4 bases of the junction left unmatched. The CDR3 loop reads CASRGDSLNTEAFF. The CDR3 region has the DNA TGTGCCAGCAGGGGGGACAGCTTGAACACTGAAGCTTTCTTT.

V usage is TRBV7-8 and J usage is TRBJ2-7; TRBD2 is a possible D gene (5 bases). The V gene's germline CDR1 is SGHVS and CDR2 FQNEAQ. V lost 5 bases and J lost 9, with 14 bases in between. The CDR3 contains 12 residues. The CDR3 nucleotides are TGTGCCAGCAGCCTGAGGAGGTCGGGGCAGTACTTC. This encodes CASSLRRSGQYF.

The chain combines TRBV11-3 with TRBJ2-1, with 8 bases aligning to TRBD1. Germline V gene sequence: CDR1 SGHNT, CDR2 YENEEA. The ends lost 5 bases at V and 7 bases at J; junction bases unmatched: 10. This CDR3 has 15 residues. The chain's CDR3 is CASSLGTGESNEQFF. In DNA, the CDR3 is TGTGCCAGCAGCCTAGGGACAGGCGAGTCGAATGAGCAGTTCTTC.

The V call is TRBV11-2, the J call TRBJ1-4; the D gene is possibly TRBD1 (6 bases). V was cut by 0 bases and J by 3 bases, with 8 bases left in between. The germline gives CDR1 SGHAT, CDR2 FQNNGV. This CDR3 comprises 15 residues. Here the CDR3 reads CASSLDRGPNEKLFF. For the CDR3, the DNA is TGTGCCAGCAGCTTAGATCGGGGGCCTAATGAAAAACTGTTTTTT.

In this sample, this clone turned up once. The gene calls are TRBV28 and TRBJ2-5; D is unresolved. The germline V gene encodes CDR1 MDHEN and CDR2 SYDVKM. The CDR3 has 13 amino acids. Trimming pared 5 bases from V and 1 base from J, leaving 8 bases between. CDR3 bases: TGTGCCAGCAGTCTAGTGGGCCAAGAGACCCAGTACTTC. Its protein product is CASSLVGQETQYF.